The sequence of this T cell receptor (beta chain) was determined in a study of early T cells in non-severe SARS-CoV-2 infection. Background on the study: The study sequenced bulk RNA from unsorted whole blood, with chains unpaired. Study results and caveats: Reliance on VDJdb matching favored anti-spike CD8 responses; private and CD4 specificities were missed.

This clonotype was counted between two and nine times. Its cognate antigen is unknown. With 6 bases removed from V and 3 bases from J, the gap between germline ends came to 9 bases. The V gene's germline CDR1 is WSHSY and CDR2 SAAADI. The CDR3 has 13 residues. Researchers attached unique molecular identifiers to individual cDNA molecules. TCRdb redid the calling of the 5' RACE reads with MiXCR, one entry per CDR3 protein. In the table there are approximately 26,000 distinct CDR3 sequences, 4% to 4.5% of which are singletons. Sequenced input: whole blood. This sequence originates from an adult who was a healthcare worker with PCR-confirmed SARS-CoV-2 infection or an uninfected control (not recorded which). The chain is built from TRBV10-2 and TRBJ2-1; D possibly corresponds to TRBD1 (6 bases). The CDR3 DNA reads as TGCGCCAGCAGGCAAGGGGGCTACAATGAGCAGTTCTTC. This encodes CASRQGGYNEQFF.